This T cell receptor beta chain was captured by sequencing in a study of blood T cell repertoires in COVID-19. Study summary: Both acute and convalescent COVID-19 samples were obtained from the United States, Italy and Spain.

This clone was seen more than once but under ten times. Original processing methods: Estimates of nucleated cell counts were drawn from the amplification of reference gene primers. The data were produced by immunoSEQ multiplex PCR, yet TCRdb's version contains in-frame clones alone and is incomplete. V, J and clone size are those of that table, while D and trimming were read from the DNA. The data contain 150,000 to 160,000 clones, about 80% of them singletons. CDR1 is SGHTA and CDR2 is FQGNSA in the germline V gene. This CDR3 comprises 14 residues. Trimming cost V 5 bases and J 5 bases, with 15 bases left between them.

The chain employs TRBV7-2 and TRBJ1-2, with D uncertain. Specimen: peripheral blood. This TCR came from a woman aged 60-75 years with acute or convalescent COVID-19. This CDR3 is CASSLGLLSYGYTF. The CDR3 coding sequence is TGTGCCAGCAGCCTCGGACTCTTGTCATATGGCTACACCTTC.